This passage covers 22 T cell receptor beta chains from one sample sequenced in a study of T-cell memory formation after mild COVID-19. TCRdb processed the 5' RACE reads anew with MiXCR; each CDR3 protein has one entry. The repertoire holds about 560,000 distinct CDR3 sequences, with roughly 21% as singletons. Material for sequencing was PBMCs or a T cell subset sorted from them (not recorded which). Receptor source: an adult woman who had mild COVID-19 (a few samples of this study predate the infection). Cell type and time point are not known.

The J gene is TRBJ2-2, the V gene TRBV20-1; 13 bases align to TRBD2. The CDR3 sequence is 15 residues long. Germline V gene lookup returns CDR1 DFQATT and CDR2 SNEGSKA (reference sequence). Trimming removed 6 bases from V and 6 bases from J; junction bases left unmatched: 7. This CDR3 is CSARTSGSQAGELFF. CDR3 nucleotides: TGCAGTGCGCGGACTAGCGGGAGTCAGGCCGGGGAGCTGTTTTTT.

The V call is TRBV5-1, the J call TRBJ2-7, with no clear D. Trimming shortened V by 0 bases and J by 2 bases, and 12 bases separated the two germline ends. Germline V CDR1 and CDR2: SGHRS, YFSETQ. The CDR3 is 15 residues long. CDR3 region: CASSLESSGTYEQYF. CDR3 coding DNA: TGCGCCAGCAGCTTGGAGAGTTCCGGCACCTACGAGCAGTACTTC.

In its sample, this clonotype was seen many times. The rearrangement links TRBV24-1 to TRBJ2-5; D is undetermined. The CDR3 contains 15 residues. Germline loops: CDR1 KGHDR, CDR2 SFDVKD. With 1 base removed from V and 3 bases from J, the gap between germline ends came to 11 bases. CDR3 loop: CATSDLPGLKETQYF. For the CDR3, the DNA is TGTGCCACCAGTGATTTACCAGGCCTAAAAGAGACCCAGTACTTC.

This clonotype was counted a few times. The chain links TRBV7-9 to TRBJ1-2; D might be TRBD1 (5 bases). CDR3 size: 14 residues. With 7 bases removed from V and 4 bases from J, the gap between germline ends came to 16 bases. Looked up from germline, CDR1 is SEHNR and CDR2 is FQNEAQ (reference sequence). CDR3 nucleotides: TGTGCCAGCACGGGCCGGGGGGAAATCTATGGCTACACCTTC. This codes for CASTGRGEIYGYTF.

The chain has TRBV7-9 and TRBJ1-1; a possible D gene is TRBD1 (5 bases). V was pared by 0 bases and J by 3 bases, with 14 bases between. The CDR3 runs 16 residues. CDR1 and CDR2 (germline): SEHNR, FQNEAQ (reference sequence). CDR3 loop: CASSLAGSQGYTEAFF. In DNA, the CDR3 is TGTGCCAGCAGCTTAGCGGGCAGCCAGGGATACACTGAAGCTTTCTTT.

This clonotype was picked up a small number of times. This chain joins TRBV11-2 and TRBJ2-1, with 8 bases aligning to TRBD1. The CDR3 length is 19 residues. Trimming took 5 bases from V and 4 from J; bases not matched to a gene: 19. In germline, CDR1 is SGHAT, CDR2 FQNNGV. CDR3 sequence reads: CASSPSPGQGRLRYNEQFF. In DNA form, the CDR3 reads TGTGCCAGCAGCCCATCCCCTGGACAGGGAAGGTTACGTTACAATGAGCAGTTCTTC.

This chain links TRBV7-2 with TRBJ1-2; D not resolved. Germline V gene data show CDR1 as SGHTA and CDR2 as FQGNSA. Trimming took off 4 bases at V and 8 bases at J, with 11 bases between the two ends. CDR3 length equals 12 residues. The CDR3 region is CASSYRDTGYTF. CDR3 DNA: TGTGCCAGCAGCTACCGAGACACCGGCTACACCTTC.

The rearrangement links TRBV29-1 to TRBJ1-2; the D is unclear. V was clipped by 3 bases and J by 3 bases, with 5 bases between them. The CDR3 is made up of 11 amino acids. CDR1 SQVTM and CDR2 ANQGSEA come from the germline V gene. Here the CDR3 DNA reads TGCAGCGTTGACCAGGACTATGGCTACACCTTC. Its translation is CSVDQDYGYTF.

This clonotype has just a few counts. This chain joins TRBV19 and TRBJ2-1; 12 nucleotides match TRBD2. The V segment lost 4 bases and the J segment 3 bases; nucleotides outside the gene matches: 4. Germline V gives CDR1 LNHDA, CDR2 SQIVND (reference sequence). The CDR3 covers 16 residues. The CDR3 sequence: CASSSGTSGLYNEQFF. CDR3 nucleotides: TGTGCCAGTAGTAGTGGGACTAGCGGGCTCTACAATGAGCAGTTCTTC.

The rearrangement links TRBV19 to TRBJ2-7; D unclear. The CDR3 is made up of 14 amino acids. Germline CDR1 reads LNHDA; CDR2 reads SQIVND (reference sequence). The V end was cut by 1 base, the J end by 0 bases, with 7 bases between. CDR3 loop: CASSIGKVSYEQYF. The DNA of the CDR3 is TGTGCCAGTAGTATAGGTAAAGTCTCCTACGAGCAGTACTTC.

The V call is TRBV30, the J call TRBJ2-2; TRBD1 matches at 9 bases. The V and J ends lost 1 base and 5 bases, in that order; junction bases with no gene match: 2. CDR1 is GTSNPN and CDR2 is SVGIG in the germline V gene (reference sequence). The CDR3 sequence is 14 residues long. The CDR3 here is CAWSEQGATGELFF. The CDR3 region has the DNA TGTGCCTGGAGTGAACAGGGGGCGACCGGGGAGCTGTTTTTT.

The sample holds a few counts of this clonotype. The gene calls are TRBV13 and TRBJ2-7; 10 bases are shared with TRBD1. CDR3 size: 14 residues. Per the germline V gene, CDR1 is PRHDT and CDR2 is FYEKMQ (reference sequence). V dropped 4 bases and J dropped 5; count of bases not matched to a gene: 5. The CDR3 nucleotides read TGTGCCAGCAGCTCCCGGGACAGGGGCCACGAGCAGTACTTC. Its translation is CASSSRDRGHEQYF.

The CDR3 reads CASSYRLQGPSTDTQYF. The CDR3 DNA is TGTGCCAGCAGTTACCGGCTACAGGGCCCTAGCACAGATACGCAGTATTTT. J is TRBJ2-3 and V is TRBV6-2 or TRBV6-3, with D possibly TRBD1 on 6 matching bases. Trimming removed 2 bases from V and 0 bases from J, with 15 bases in between. Per the germline V gene, CDR1 is MNHEY and CDR2 is SVGEGT. The CDR3 is 17 amino acids.

The rearrangement joins TRBV19 to TRBJ2-3; TRBD2 aligns across 9 bases. CDR3 length: 15 amino acids. Germline CDR1 reads LNHDA; CDR2 reads SQIVND (reference sequence). The J segment lost 7 bases and the V segment lost 5 bases, leaving 10 bases of the junction unmatched. CDR3: CASSVGWTSENTQYF. CDR3 nucleotides: TGTGCCAGTAGTGTAGGATGGACTAGCGAAAATACGCAGTATTTT.

Points on this clonotype: One end of the junction does not line up with germline, which may come from a read error. The chain links TRBV6-6 to TRBJ1-1; 9 nucleotides align to TRBD1. This CDR3 contains 14 residues. Looked up from germline, CDR1 is MNHNY and CDR2 is SVGAGI (reference sequence). CDR3 DNA: TGTGCCAGAAGTTTGAGGGACAGGGAGACTGAAGCTTTCTTT. It is translated as CARSLRDRETEAFF.

This clonotype was detected a few times. The chain links TRBV7-2 to TRBJ1-2, with D unresolved. CDR3 length: 12 residues. CDR1 is SGHTA, CDR2 FQGNSA, per germline. Trimming shortened V by 2 bases and J by 9 bases, and 10 bases separated the two germline ends. This chain's CDR3 is CASSLPRRSYTF. In nucleotides, the CDR3 is TGTGCCAGCAGCTTACCCCGCCGTAGCTACACCTTC.

This clonotype came up a few times. The CDR3 sequence is CAILDRGTVGELFF. CDR3 DNA sequence: TGTGCCATCCTGGACAGGGGGACGGTCGGGGAGCTGTTTTTT. The rearrangement uses TRBV7-9 and TRBJ2-2; 10 bases are shared with TRBD1. CDR1 is SEHNR, CDR2 FQNEAQ, per germline (reference sequence). V lost 10 bases to trimming and J lost 7 bases; unmatched junction nucleotides: 9. The CDR3 contains 14 residues.

This sequence joins TRBV24-1 and TRBJ1-1, with 7 bases lining up with TRBD1. Trimming cost V 7 bases and J 4 bases; bases outside gene matches: 5. Germline CDR1 KGHDR, CDR2 SFDVKD. The CDR3 sequence is 13 residues long. This CDR3 is CATRLTGSTEAFF. The CDR3 region has the DNA TGTGCCACCAGACTGACAGGGTCCACTGAAGCTTTCTTT.

J is TRBJ1-1 and V is TRBV15; no reliable D call. V lost 2 bases to trimming and J lost 1 base, with 23 bases between them. CDR3 length equals 19 residues. The germline gives CDR1 LNHNV, CDR2 YYDKDF (reference sequence). In nucleotides, the CDR3 is TGTGCCACCAGCAGACCTCCATCGGCGAGGAGGCTACAGAACACTGAAGCTTTCTTT. This translates into CATSRPPSARRLQNTEAFF.

The chain combines TRBV20-1 with TRBJ2-1; 8 positions match TRBD2. The trim removed 3 bases at V and 4 bases at J, leaving 5 bases unmatched. The germline gives CDR1 DFQATT, CDR2 SNEGSKA (reference sequence). CDR3 length: 14 residues. The CDR3 loop reads CSASEAGVYNEQFF. For the CDR3, the DNA is TGCAGTGCTAGTGAAGCGGGAGTATACAATGAGCAGTTCTTC.

This clonotype was picked up many times. The chain combines TRBV3-1 with TRBJ1-1, with 7 bases matching TRBD1. Germline CDR1 LGHDT, CDR2 YNNKEL (reference sequence). Trimming at V came to 4 bases and at J to 1 base, leaving 9 bases not matched to a gene. The CDR3 has 16 amino acids. CDR3 protein: CASSRRQGSGNTEAFF. The CDR3, as DNA: TGTGCCAGCAGCCGGAGACAGGGATCGGGGAACACTGAAGCTTTCTTT.

The V call is TRBV20-1, the J call TRBJ2-2, with a tentative D call TRBD2 (5 bases). The germline gives CDR1 DFQATT, CDR2 SNEGSKA (reference sequence). V lost 0 bases to trimming and J lost 5 bases, with 13 bases between them. This CDR3 contains 15 residues. CDR3 protein: CSARDRRMGTGELFF. CDR3 nucleotide sequence: TGCAGTGCTAGAGATAGGAGGATGGGGACCGGGGAGCTGTTTTTT.